The clone carrying this T cell receptor beta chain was seen just once. CDR1 SGHTA and CDR2 FQGNSA come from the germline V gene. Germline trimming cut 4 bases from V and 6 bases from J; bases unmatched to any gene: 10. This CDR3 has 16 amino acids. The data stem from a study of blood T cell repertoires in COVID-19. TCRdb's table, derived via immunoSEQ multiplex PCR, lists solely in-frame clones and lacks some. The repertoire consists of around 160,000 clones, with 80% occurring once and the leading ten covering approximately 3%. The receptor was derived from a woman aged 55-70 years who had recovered from COVID-19. The sequenced sample consisted of PBMCs or T cells enriched from blood (not recorded which). The gene calls are TRBV7-2 and TRBJ2-3, with 10 bases matching TRBD2. CDR3 sequence: CASSYALAGVGDTQYF. The CDR3 bases are TGTGCCAGCAGCTACGCGCTAGCGGGGGTAGGCGATACGCAGTATTTT.